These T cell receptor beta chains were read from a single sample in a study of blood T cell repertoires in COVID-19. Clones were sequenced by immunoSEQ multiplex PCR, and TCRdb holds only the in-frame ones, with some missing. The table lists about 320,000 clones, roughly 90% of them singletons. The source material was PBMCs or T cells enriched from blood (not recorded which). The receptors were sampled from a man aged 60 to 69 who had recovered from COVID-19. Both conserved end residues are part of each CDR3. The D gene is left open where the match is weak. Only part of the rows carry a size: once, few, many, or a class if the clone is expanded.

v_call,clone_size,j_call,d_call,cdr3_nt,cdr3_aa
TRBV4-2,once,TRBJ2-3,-,TGTGCCAGCAGCTCCCCCCGGACTAACCCTGACACTAGCACAGATACGCAGTATTTT,CASSSPRTNPDTSTDTQYF
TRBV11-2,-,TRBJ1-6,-,TGTGCCAGCAGCCCGACCCAGGCTTCCAATTCACCCCTCCACTTT,CASSPTQASNSPLHF
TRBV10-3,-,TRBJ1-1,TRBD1,TGTGCCATCAGTGAGGGACTCCGGGACAGGGGGCAGGCTTTCTTT,CAISEGLRDRGQAFF
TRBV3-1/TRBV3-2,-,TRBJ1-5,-,TGTGCCAGCAGCCAAGGTCATAGCAATCAGCCCCAGCATTTT,CASSQGHSNQPQHF
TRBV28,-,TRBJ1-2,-,TGTGCCAGCAGCATGGGCCAAAACTATGGCTACACCTTC,CASSMGQNYGYTF
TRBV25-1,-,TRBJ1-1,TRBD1,TGTGCCAGCACGAATCCCGGGACAGGGGATACTGAAGCTTTCTTT,CASTNPGTGDTEAFF
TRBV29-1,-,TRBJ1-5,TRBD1,TGCAGCGGTGGACAGGGCGACAATCAGCCCCAGCATTTT,CSGGQGDNQPQHF
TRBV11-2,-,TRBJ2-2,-,TGTGCCAGCAGCTTAGCGGGGACTTTGAACACCGGGGAGCTGTTTTTT,CASSLAGTLNTGELFF
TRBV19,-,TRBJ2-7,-,TGTGCCAGTAGGGACACCAGCTCCTACGAGCAGTACTTC,CASRDTSSYEQYF
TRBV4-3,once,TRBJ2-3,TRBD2,TGCGCCAGCAGCCAAGATGGGACAGGACTAGCGGGTGCAGATACGCAGTATTTT,CASSQDGTGLAGADTQYF
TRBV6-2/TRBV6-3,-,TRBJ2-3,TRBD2,TGTGCCAGTAGTACCGGGACTAGCGGGAGGTATACGCAGTATTTT,CASSTGTSGRYTQYF
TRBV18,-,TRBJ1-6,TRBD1,TGTGCCAGCTCACCCCTCAGGGACAGTAATTCACCCCTCCACTTT,CASSPLRDSNSPLHF
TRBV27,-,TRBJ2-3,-,TGTGCCAGCAGTTTACCGGAGGGAAGAGGTACGCAGTATTTT,CASSLPEGRGTQYF
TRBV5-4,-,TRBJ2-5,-,TGTGCCAGCAGCTCGCAGGGTCAAGAGACCCAGTACTTC,CASSSQGQETQYF